This T cell receptor (beta chain) was sequenced during a study of T cell repertoires in cytomegalovirus infection. Study information: In public TCR beta signatures, there were indications of both CMV infection and matching HLA type.

This clonotype was seen at least ten times. The antigen is undetermined. General study points: The response measured ex vivo was dominated by TCR beta clonotypes (HLA-C-restricted and CMV-specific). Frequencies of public TCR beta families were cumulated, and this identified carriers of CMV plus the relevant HLA.

TCRdb processed the reads anew with MiXCR; each CDR3 protein has one entry. The table has roughly 230,000 distinct CDR3 sequences, approximately 15% seen once. V trimming: 5 bases; J trimming: 0 bases; junction bases outside the gene matches: 12. The length of the CDR3 is 17 residues. In germline, CDR1 is SGHTA, CDR2 FQGNSA. The chain has TRBV7-2 and TRBJ2-7, with 8 bases that match TRBD1. The clonotype originates from a human donor in good health (CMV status not recorded). Some clones in this sample may be carry-over from other donors' samples. The sequencing input was CD8+ T cells from PBMCs. In DNA form, the CDR3 reads TGTGCCAGCAGCCCAACGACAGGGGTAACATTCTCCTACGAGCAGTACTTC. This gives the protein CASSPTTGVTFSYEQYF.